This T cell receptor beta chain comes out of a study of T cell changes during pregnancy in multiple sclerosis. This table comes from immunoSEQ multiplex PCR, and its TCRdb copy is limited to in-frame clones, with some not included. The data contain 20,000 to 30,000 clones, approximately 90% of them singletons. V shed 6 bases and J shed 7 bases, with 22 bases lying between them. This CDR3 spans 14 amino acids. CDR1 SQVTM and CDR2 ANQGSEA come from the germline V gene. This sequence was found in a female donor in good health, enrolled as a control in a pregnancy study. The sequences come from CD4+ T cells from peripheral blood mononuclear cells, collected in the first trimester of pregnancy. This chain links TRBV29-1 with TRBJ2-7; the D gene is possibly TRBD2 (8 bases). The CDR3 coding sequence is TGCAGCGTCGGGGAGGGGGCGGGAGGAGGAGAGCAGTACTTC. Residues: CSVGEGAGGGEQYF.